This T cell receptor beta chain originates from a study of radiotherapy plus CTLA-4 blockade in lung cancer. Study in general: The study recorded objective responses in 18% of patients and disease control in 31%.

V was clipped by 5 bases and J by 1 base, with 15 bases between them. The CDR3 totals 16 residues. Looked up from germline, CDR1 is SGHNT and CDR2 is YYREEE (reference sequence). As regards this clone: Its antigen is undetermined.

Profiling relied on immunoSEQ multiplex PCR, and the TCRdb table lists in-frame clones only, not all of them. The data contain approximately 98,000 clones, around 83% of them singletons. General study results and limits: Alongside interferon-beta, early blood T cell clone dynamics were reportedly the best predictor of response. Subsequent to radiotherapy plus ipilimumab, tumor-derived TCR clones underwent expansion in blood.

CTLA-4 blockade with ipilimumab, together with focal radiation, was given to patients with chemo-refractory metastatic non-small-cell lung cancer. The receptor's source is a human donor with non-small cell lung cancer who had a partial response to radiotherapy plus ipilimumab. The specimen was peripheral blood, collected from a patient treated with radiotherapy plus ipilimumab. The rearrangement joins TRBV5-4 to TRBJ2-2; weak D call: TRBD2 (6 bases). CDR3 nucleotides: TGTGCCAGCAGGCCGGAGGGGACTGGGAACACCGGGGAGCTGTTTTTT. This sequence encodes CASRPEGTGNTGELFF.